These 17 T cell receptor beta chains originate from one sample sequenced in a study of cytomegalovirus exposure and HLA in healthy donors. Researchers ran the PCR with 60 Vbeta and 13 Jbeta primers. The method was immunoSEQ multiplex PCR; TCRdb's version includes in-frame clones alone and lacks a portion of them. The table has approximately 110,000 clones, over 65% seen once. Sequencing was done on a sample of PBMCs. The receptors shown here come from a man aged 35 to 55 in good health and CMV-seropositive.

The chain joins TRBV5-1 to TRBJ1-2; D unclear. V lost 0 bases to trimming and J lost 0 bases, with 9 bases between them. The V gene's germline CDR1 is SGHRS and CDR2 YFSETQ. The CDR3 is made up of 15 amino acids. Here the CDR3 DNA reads TGCGCCAGCAGCTTGGGGTACGGGTCTAACTATGGCTACACCTTC. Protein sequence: CASSLGYGSNYGYTF.

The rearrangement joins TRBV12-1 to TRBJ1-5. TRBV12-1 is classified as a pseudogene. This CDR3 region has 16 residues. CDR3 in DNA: TGTGCCAGCAGCACCCGGTCACCGAGTGGCAATCAGCCCCAGCATTTT. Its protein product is CASSTRSPSGNQPQHF.

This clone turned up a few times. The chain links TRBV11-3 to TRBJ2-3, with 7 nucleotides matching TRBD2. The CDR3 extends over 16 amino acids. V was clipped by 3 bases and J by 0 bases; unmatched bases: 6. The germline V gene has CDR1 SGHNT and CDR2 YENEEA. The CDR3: CASSLGGSTSTDTQYF. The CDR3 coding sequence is TGTGCCAGCAGCTTGGGCGGGAGTACAAGCACAGATACGCAGTATTTT.

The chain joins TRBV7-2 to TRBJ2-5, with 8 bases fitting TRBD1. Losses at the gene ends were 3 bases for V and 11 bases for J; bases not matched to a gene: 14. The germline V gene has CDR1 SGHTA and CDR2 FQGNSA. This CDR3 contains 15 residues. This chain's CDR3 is CASSFSGGAGWEQYF. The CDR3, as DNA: TGTGCCAGCAGCTTCTCAGGGGGCGCTGGTTGGGAGCAGTACTTC.

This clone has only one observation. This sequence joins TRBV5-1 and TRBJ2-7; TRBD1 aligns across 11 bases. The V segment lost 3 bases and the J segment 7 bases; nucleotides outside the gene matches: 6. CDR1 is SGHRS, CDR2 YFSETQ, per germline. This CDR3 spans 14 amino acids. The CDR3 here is CASSSGQGAWEQYF. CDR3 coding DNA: TGCGCCAGCAGCTCCGGACAGGGGGCTTGGGAGCAGTACTTC. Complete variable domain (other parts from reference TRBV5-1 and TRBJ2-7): KAGVTQTPRYLIKTRGQQVTLSCSPISGHRSVSWYQQTPGQGLQFLFEYFSETQRNKGNFPGRFSGRQFSNSRSEMNVSTLELGDSALYLCASSSGQGAWEQYFGPGTRLTVT.

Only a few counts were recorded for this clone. CDR3 bases: TGTGCCAGTAGGGCCCAGAGTCAGGCCGGGGAGCTGTTTTTT. This sequence encodes CASRAQSQAGELFF. The chain employs TRBV19 and TRBJ2-2, with D hard to call. The germline gives CDR1 LNHDA, CDR2 SQIVND (reference sequence). The germline V and J ends were trimmed by 6 bases and 6 bases, with 14 bases remaining between them. The CDR3 spans 14 residues. Filled out from reference TRBV19 and TRBJ2-2, the complete variable domain reads DGGITQSPKYLFRKEGQNVTLSCEQNLNHDAMYWYRQDPGQGLRLIYYSQIVNDFQKGDIAEGYSVSREKKESFPLTVTSAQKNPTAFYLCASRAQSQAGELFFGEGSRLTVL.

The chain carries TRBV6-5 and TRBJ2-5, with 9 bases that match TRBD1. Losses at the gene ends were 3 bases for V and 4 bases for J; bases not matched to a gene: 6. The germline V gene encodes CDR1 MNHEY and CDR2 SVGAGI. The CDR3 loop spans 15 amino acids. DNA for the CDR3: TGTGCCAGCAGTTATGGACAGGGGTACCGAGAGACCCAGTACTTC. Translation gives CASSYGQGYRETQYF.

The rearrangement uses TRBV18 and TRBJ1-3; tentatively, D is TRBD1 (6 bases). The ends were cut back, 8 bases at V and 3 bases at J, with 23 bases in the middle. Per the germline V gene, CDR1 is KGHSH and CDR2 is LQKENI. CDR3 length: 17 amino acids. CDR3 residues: CASHTDAPWTDGNTIYF. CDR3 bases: TGTGCCAGCCACACCGATGCTCCCTGGACAGATGGAAACACCATATATTTT.

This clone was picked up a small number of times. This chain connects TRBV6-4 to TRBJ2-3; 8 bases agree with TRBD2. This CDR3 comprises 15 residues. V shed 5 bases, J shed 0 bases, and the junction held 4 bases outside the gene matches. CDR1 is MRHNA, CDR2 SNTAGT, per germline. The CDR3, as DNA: TGTGCCAGCAGTCTATTAGCGGGAAGCACAGATACGCAGTATTTT. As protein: CASSLLAGSTDTQYF.

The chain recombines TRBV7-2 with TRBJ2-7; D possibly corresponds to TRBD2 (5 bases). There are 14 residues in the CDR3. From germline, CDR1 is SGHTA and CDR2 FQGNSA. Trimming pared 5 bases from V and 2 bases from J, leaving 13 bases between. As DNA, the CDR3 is TGTGCCAGCAGCCGGGGTAGTGATACCTACGAGCAGTACTTC. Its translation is CASSRGSDTYEQYF. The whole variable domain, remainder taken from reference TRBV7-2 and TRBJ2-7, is GAGVSQSPSNKVTEKGKDVELRCDPISGHTALYWYRQSLGQGLEFLIYFQGNSAPDKSGLPSDRFSAERTGGSVSTLTIQRTQQEDSAVYLCASSRGSDTYEQYFGPGTRLTVT.

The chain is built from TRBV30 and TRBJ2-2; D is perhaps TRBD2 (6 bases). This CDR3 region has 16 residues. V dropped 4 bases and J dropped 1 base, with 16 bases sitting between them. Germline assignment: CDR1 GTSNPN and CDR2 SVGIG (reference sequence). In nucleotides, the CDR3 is TGTGCCTGGACGTATCGGTGGAGGGGGAACACCGGGGAGCTGTTTTTT. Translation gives CAWTYRWRGNTGELFF.

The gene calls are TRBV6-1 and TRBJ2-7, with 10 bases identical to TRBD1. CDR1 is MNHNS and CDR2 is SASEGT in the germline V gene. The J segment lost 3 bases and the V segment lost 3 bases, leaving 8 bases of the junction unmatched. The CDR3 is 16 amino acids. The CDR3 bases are TGTGCCAGCAGTGAGAGAGGACAGGGGGGTGGCTACGAGCAGTACTTC. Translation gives CASSERGQGGGYEQYF.

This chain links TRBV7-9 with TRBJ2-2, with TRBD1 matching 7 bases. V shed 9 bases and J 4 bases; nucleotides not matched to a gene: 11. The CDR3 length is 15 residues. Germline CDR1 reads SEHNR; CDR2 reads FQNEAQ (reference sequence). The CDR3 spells CARSPGQVATGELFF. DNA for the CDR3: TGTGCCAGATCCCCCGGACAGGTGGCCACCGGGGAGCTGTTTTTT.

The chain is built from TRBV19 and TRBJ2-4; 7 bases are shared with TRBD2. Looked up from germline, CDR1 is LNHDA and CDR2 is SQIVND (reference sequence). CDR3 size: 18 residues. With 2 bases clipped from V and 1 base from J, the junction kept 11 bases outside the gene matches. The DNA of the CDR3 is TGTGCCAGTAGTATAAGTGCGTGGGAGGGCCTTGCCAAAAACATTCAGTACTTC. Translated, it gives CASSISAWEGLAKNIQYF.

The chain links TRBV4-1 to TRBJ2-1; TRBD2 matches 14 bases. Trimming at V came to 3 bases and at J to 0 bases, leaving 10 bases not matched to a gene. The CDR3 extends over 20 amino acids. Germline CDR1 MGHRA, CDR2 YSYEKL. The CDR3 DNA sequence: TGCGCCAGCAGCCATATCGGACTAGCGGGGGGCCCTAGCTCCTACAATGAGCAGTTCTTC. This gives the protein CASSHIGLAGGPSSYNEQFF.

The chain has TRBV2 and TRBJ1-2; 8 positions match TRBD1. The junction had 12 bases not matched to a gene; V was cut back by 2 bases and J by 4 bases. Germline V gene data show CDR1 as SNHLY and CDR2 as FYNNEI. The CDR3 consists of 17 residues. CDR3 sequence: CASSEPQGAHGGYGYTF. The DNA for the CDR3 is TGTGCCAGCAGTGAACCCCAGGGGGCGCATGGCGGCTATGGCTACACCTTC.

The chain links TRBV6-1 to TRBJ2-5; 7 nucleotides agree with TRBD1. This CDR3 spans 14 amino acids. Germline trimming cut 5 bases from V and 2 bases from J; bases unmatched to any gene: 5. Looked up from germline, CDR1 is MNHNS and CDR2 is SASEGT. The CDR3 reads CASSRRQGQETQYF. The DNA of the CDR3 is TGTGCCAGCAGTAGACGACAGGGTCAAGAGACCCAGTACTTC.